The present T cell receptor (beta chain) was sequenced within a study of T cells in Graves' hyperthyroidism and ophthalmopathy. This clonotype was seen at least ten times. Antigen: not known. Germline lookup yields CDR1 DFQATT and CDR2 SNEGSKA (reference sequence). V lost 6 bases to trimming and J lost 5 bases; unmatched junction nucleotides: 10. The CDR3 is 14 residues long. RNA transcripts yielded amplified TCR beta CDR3 regions. TCR CDR3 underwent first-round RT-PCR with the HTBI primer set. MiXCR, applied by TCRdb to the multiplex PCR reads, yields one record per CDR3 protein. The data contain 300,000 to 450,000 distinct CDR3 sequences, 11% to 15% of them singletons. The study, taken as a whole, reports: Blood also held most thyroid clonotypes expanded beyond 0.001.

Hyperthyroidism of Graves' type that showed no ophthalmopathy progression within 18 months was stable. Uncontrolled infection, other autoimmune disease, pregnancy or lactation disqualified patients from enrolment. Sequencing input: blood. The chain uses TRBV20-1 and TRBJ2-7, with TRBD1 matching 10 bases. This receptor was obtained from a woman aged 55-69 years with Graves' hyperthyroidism. Here the CDR3 DNA reads TGCAGTGCGGTCTCCGGGACAGGGGTCGACGAGCAGTACTTC. It yields the protein CSAVSGTGVDEQYF.